Shown below are 32 T cell receptor beta chains from a single sample sequenced in a study of early T cells in non-severe SARS-CoV-2 infection. In TCRdb, the 5' RACE reads were re-called with MiXCR into one record per CDR3 protein. Of some 91,000 distinct CDR3 sequences listed, 14% to 15% are singletons. Sequencing used whole blood. The receptors come from an adult who was a healthcare worker with PCR-confirmed SARS-CoV-2 infection or an uninfected control (not recorded which).

This clonotype was counted once. V usage is TRBV10-3 and J usage is TRBJ2-7; 10 bases agree with TRBD1. The ends lost 7 bases at V and 3 bases at J; junction bases unmatched: 6. The CDR3 contains 14 residues. Germline values: CDR1 ENHRY, CDR2 SYGVKD. CDR3: CAINRGQGDYEQYF. CDR3 DNA sequence: TGTGCCATCAATCGCGGACAGGGGGACTACGAGCAGTACTTC.

This clonotype came up a few times. V is TRBV6-1 and J is TRBJ2-3; TRBD2 is a possible D gene (5 bases). CDR1 is MNHNS, CDR2 SASEGT, per germline. The CDR3 loop spans 13 amino acids. Between the trimmed V and J ends, which lost 3 bases and 5 bases, there was a span of 9 bases. As DNA, the CDR3 is TGTGCCAGCAGTGATGTAGCGAGAGATACGCAGTATTTT. Translating it yields CASSDVARDTQYF.

On this clonotype: The conserved phenylalanine or tryptophan is not found at the CDR3 terminus, so this likely reflects a read error. Because the CDR3's place on the DNA is in doubt, the DNA is left out and the CDR3 is given as listed by TCRdb. This chain joins TRBV29-1 and TRBJ2-3; the listed D gene, TRBD1, was not tested against the DNA. The CDR3 length is 8 residues, termini included. Germline CDR1 SQVTM, CDR2 ANQGSEA. The CDR3 sequence is CSVGDMGL.

This clonotype was observed a few times. The V and J genes are TRBV27 and TRBJ2-5, with D perhaps matching TRBD1 (6 bases). Per germline, CDR1 MNHEY and CDR2 SMNVEV (reference sequence). V was trimmed by 10 bases and J by 4 bases, leaving 31 bases between them. The CDR3 contains 18 residues. CDR3 protein: CATPRDIGHKHIRETQYF. CDR3 bases: TGTGCCACACCCCGGGACATCGGACACAAACATATACGAGAGACCCAGTACTTC.

The V and J genes are TRBV7-8 and TRBJ2-1; D uncertain. Germline V gives CDR1 SGHVS, CDR2 FQNEAQ. Trimming took 0 bases from V and 6 from J, leaving 9 bases between them. This CDR3 spans 14 amino acids. CDR3 in amino acids: CASSLASFGNEQFF. The CDR3 DNA reads TGTGCCAGCAGCTTAGCCTCCTTTGGCAATGAGCAGTTCTTC.

J is TRBJ2-7 and V is TRBV28, with no clear D. Per germline, CDR1 MDHEN and CDR2 SYDVKM. V lost 9 bases to trimming and J lost 3 bases, with 9 bases between them. The CDR3 extends over 11 amino acids. CDR3 in DNA: TGTGCCAGTTTACGCAGCTACGAGCAGTACTTC. Encoded protein: CASLRSYEQYF.

This rearrangement joins TRBV11-2 to TRBJ1-2; D not resolved. Germline V CDR1 and CDR2: SGHAT, FQNNGV. V lost 7 bases, J lost 0 bases, and 6 bases lay in between. CDR3 size: 12 residues. The CDR3 DNA is TGTGCCAGCAAACGGACTAACTATGGCTACACCTTC. Protein product: CASKRTNYGYTF.

This clonotype has more than one count but fewer than ten. The J gene is TRBJ2-6, the V gene TRBV28; TRBD1 agrees at 9 bases. With 5 bases clipped from V and 3 bases from J, the junction kept 8 bases outside the gene matches. Germline V lookup: CDR1 MDHEN, CDR2 SYDVKM. There are 17 residues in the CDR3. The CDR3 sequence is CASSAQGTGSGANVLTF. The CDR3 DNA reads as TGTGCCAGCAGTGCTCAAGGGACAGGGAGTGGGGCCAACGTCCTGACTTTC.

This chain uses TRBV28 with TRBJ1-3; D is undetermined. The V gene lost 2 bases and the J gene lost 0 bases, with 11 bases spanning the gap. Germline lookup yields CDR1 MDHEN and CDR2 SYDVKM. The CDR3 totals 16 residues. The CDR3 protein is CASSLTQSHSGNTIYF. DNA of the CDR3: TGTGCCAGCAGTTTAACCCAGTCGCACTCTGGAAACACCATATATTTT.

V usage is TRBV5-1 and J usage is TRBJ2-7; the match to TRBD2 covers 9 bases. J lost 3 bases, V lost 4 bases, and 8 bases had no gene match. CDR3 length: 15 amino acids. From germline, CDR1 is SGHRS and CDR2 YFSETQ. In nucleotides, the CDR3 is TGCGCCAGCAGCATCACGGTAGCGGGGGACTACGAGCAGTACTTC. Protein: CASSITVAGDYEQYF. Variable domain in full (rest from reference TRBV5-1 and TRBJ2-7): KAGVTQTPRYLIKTRGQQVTLSCSPISGHRSVSWYQQTPGQGLQFLFEYFSETQRNKGNFPGRFSGRQFSNSRSEMNVSTLELGDSALYLCASSITVAGDYEQYFGPGTRLTVT.

The chain recombines TRBV29-1 with TRBJ2-1; no reliable D call. The CDR3 loop spans 12 amino acids. Per the germline V gene, CDR1 is SQVTM and CDR2 is ANQGSEA. The ends were cut back, 4 bases at V and 6 bases at J, with 10 bases in the middle. In DNA, the CDR3 is TGCAGCGTTGGTCGTCACCCCAATGAGCAGTTCTTC. Translating it yields CSVGRHPNEQFF.

This clonotype was recorded many times. The V gene is TRBV28, the J gene TRBJ1-5; the match to TRBD1 covers 10 bases. The CDR3 totals 14 residues. V shed 2 bases, J shed 6 bases, and the junction held 1 base outside the gene matches. Germline values: CDR1 MDHEN, CDR2 SYDVKM. CDR3 amino acids: CASSLGQGGQPQHF. The CDR3 DNA follows: TGTGCCAGCAGTTTAGGACAGGGGGGTCAGCCCCAGCATTTT.

This clonotype was counted only a few times. The genes are TRBV28 and TRBJ2-7, with D hard to call. Looked up from germline, CDR1 is MDHEN and CDR2 is SYDVKM. The CDR3 covers 15 residues. The germline V and J ends were trimmed by 3 bases and 2 bases, with 14 bases remaining between them. The CDR3 spells CASSFLGWAAYEQYF. CDR3 bases: TGTGCCAGCAGTTTCTTGGGGTGGGCGGCCTACGAGCAGTACTTC.

The rearrangement uses TRBV14 and TRBJ1-4; D uncertain. Trimming stripped 4 bases from V and 0 bases from J, with 15 bases between. Looked up from germline, CDR1 is SGHDN and CDR2 is FVKESK. This CDR3 has 17 amino acids. For the CDR3, the DNA is TGTGCCAGCAGCCGCCACCTTTCTATTGCAACTAATGAAAAACTGTTTTTT. Its translation is CASSRHLSIATNEKLFF. Full variable domain (missing parts from reference TRBV14 and TRBJ1-4): EAGVTQFPSHSVIEKGQTVTLRCDPISGHDNLYWYRRVMGKEIKFLLHFVKESKQDESGMPNNRFLAERTGGTYSTLKVQPAELEDSGVYFCASSRHLSIATNEKLFFGSGTQLSVL.

This clonotype was detected only a few times. The chain uses TRBV4-1 and TRBJ2-3; 8 bases match TRBD1. Germline assignment: CDR1 MGHRA and CDR2 YSYEKL. J gave up 8 bases and V 0 bases, and 4 bases lay outside the gene matches. The CDR3 loop spans 14 amino acids. The CDR3 spells CASSQDPTGGTQYF. The CDR3 region has the DNA TGCGCCAGCAGCCAAGATCCTACAGGGGGTACGCAGTATTTT.

This sequence joins TRBV7-2 and TRBJ2-3; D not certain. V was clipped by 5 bases and J by 2 bases, with 8 bases between them. The CDR3 runs to 13 residues. Germline V gene lookup returns CDR1 SGHTA and CDR2 FQGNSA. The CDR3 spells CASSPYTTDTQYF. CDR3 nucleotide sequence: TGTGCCAGCAGCCCCTATACCACAGATACGCAGTATTTT. The full variable domain, its missing parts supplied by reference TRBV7-2 and TRBJ2-3, is GAGVSQSPSNKVTEKGKDVELRCDPISGHTALYWYRQSLGQGLEFLIYFQGNSAPDKSGLPSDRFSAERTGGSVSTLTIQRTQQEDSAVYLCASSPYTTDTQYFGPGTRLTVL.

This clonotype has just a few counts. The chain is built from TRBV7-9 and TRBJ2-4; no definite D call. This CDR3 is 16 amino acids long. V lost 5 bases and J 2 bases, leaving 16 bases between the germline ends. CDR1 SEHNR and CDR2 FQNEAQ come from the germline V gene (reference sequence). The CDR3 spells CASSDSRLGPKNIQYF. DNA for the CDR3: TGTGCCAGCAGCGACTCCCGATTAGGCCCCAAAAACATTCAGTACTTC.

This clonotype was observed many times. The genes are TRBV6-5 and TRBJ1-1; the match to TRBD1 covers 9 bases. Germline V lookup: CDR1 MNHEY, CDR2 SVGAGI. There are 15 residues in the CDR3. Trimming took 2 bases from V and 8 from J; bases not matched to a gene: 9. CDR3 nucleotide sequence: TGTGCCAGCAGTTACGGTAGGACAGGGGCCATAGAAGCTTTCTTT. Translating it yields CASSYGRTGAIEAFF.

The J gene is TRBJ2-5, the V gene TRBV7-3; possible D gene TRBD2, 6 bases. With 0 bases removed from V and 2 bases from J, the gap between germline ends came to 10 bases. Germline values: CDR1 SGHTA, CDR2 FQGTGA. The CDR3 has 15 amino acids. CDR3 in amino acids: CASSLTSGLQETQYF. The CDR3 DNA sequence: TGTGCCAGCAGCTTAACGTCCGGACTACAAGAGACCCAGTACTTC.

The rearrangement links TRBV13 to TRBJ2-3, with D unclear. Germline V lookup: CDR1 PRHDT, CDR2 FYEKMQ (reference sequence). With 8 bases removed from V and 6 bases from J, the gap between germline ends came to 15 bases. This CDR3 contains 13 residues. The CDR3 spells CASRSSLLDTQYF. CDR3 nucleotide sequence: TGTGCCAGCCGGTCCTCCTTGCTGGATACGCAGTATTTT.

This clonotype has just a few counts. V gene TRBV28 combines with J gene TRBJ2-6, with D possibly being TRBD1 (5 bases). Deletions cut 6 bases from V and 0 bases from J, with 12 bases between. CDR1 is MDHEN and CDR2 is SYDVKM in the germline V gene. CDR3 size: 16 residues. CDR3: CASSQGTYSGANVLTF. The CDR3 DNA sequence: TGTGCCAGCAGCCAGGGTACCTACTCTGGGGCCAACGTCCTGACTTTC.

The chain carries TRBV7-9 and TRBJ2-1; the match to TRBD2 covers 13 bases. V trimming: 4 bases; J trimming: 6 bases; junction bases outside the gene matches: 3. The CDR3 has 15 amino acids. In germline, CDR1 is SEHNR, CDR2 FQNEAQ (reference sequence). The CDR3 region has the DNA TGTGCCAGCAGCTCCGGACTAGCGGGAGCCAATGAGCAGTTCTTC. This encodes CASSSGLAGANEQFF.

In this sample, this clonotype turned up many times. The CDR3 here is CASSLWGKVNTEAFF. The CDR3 DNA is TGTGCCAGCAGCTTATGGGGGAAGGTGAACACTGAAGCTTTCTTT. The gene calls are TRBV7-9 and TRBJ1-1, with D tentatively TRBD1 (5 bases). The CDR3 is 15 amino acids. V dropped 2 bases and J dropped 0 bases, with 10 bases sitting between them. Per the germline V gene, CDR1 is SEHNR and CDR2 is FQNEAQ (reference sequence).

In its sample, this clonotype was seen a few times. This chain connects TRBV2 to TRBJ2-2, with D possibly TRBD2 on 5 matching bases. CDR3 size: 17 residues. The V gene's germline CDR1 is SNHLY and CDR2 FYNNEI. The V gene lost 1 base and the J gene lost 5 bases, with 17 bases spanning the gap. Here the CDR3 DNA reads TGTGCCAGCAGTGAAGACCCCCGGAGGAAAACTACCGGGGAGCTGTTTTTT. Amino acids: CASSEDPRRKTTGELFF. Full variable domain (missing parts from reference TRBV2 and TRBJ2-2): EPEVTQTPSHQVTQMGQEVILRCVPISNHLYFYWYRQILGQKVEFLVSFYNNEISEKSEIFDDQFSVERPDGSNFTLKIRSTKLEDSAMYFCASSEDPRRKTTGELFFGEGSRLTVL.

In DNA form, the CDR3 reads TGTGCCAGCAGCTTGGGGTACTCTGGGGCCAACGTCCTGACTTTC. It yields the protein CASSLGYSGANVLTF. V and J are TRBV5-6 and TRBJ2-6; D is undetermined. Per germline, CDR1 SGHDT and CDR2 YYEEEE. The CDR3 sequence is 15 residues long. Trimming pared 0 bases from V and 0 bases from J, leaving 4 bases between.

This clonotype was recorded at least ten times. The chain joins TRBV29-1 to TRBJ2-1; D ambiguous. Germline CDR1 and CDR2: SQVTM and ANQGSEA. The CDR3 is 11 residues long. Trimming pared 4 bases from V and 6 bases from J, leaving 7 bases between. The DNA of the CDR3 is TGCAGCGTTGGCCAGGCCAATGAGCAGTTCTTC. Its translation: CSVGQANEQFF.

This sequence joins TRBV4-1 and TRBJ2-7; TRBD1 is a possible D gene (6 bases). Trimming stripped 0 bases from V and 3 bases from J, with 12 bases between. CDR1 and CDR2 from the germline V gene are MGHRA and YSYEKL. The CDR3 sequence is 15 residues long. CDR3 nucleotides: TGCGCCAGCAGCCAAGACGGACAGTGGGGCTACGAGCAGTACTTC. Its translation is CASSQDGQWGYEQYF.

In its sample, this clonotype was seen a few times. Here the CDR3 DNA reads TGCAGCGTTGCCGACAGAGAAAAACTGTTTTTT. Its translation is CSVADREKLFF. The V and J genes are TRBV29-1 and TRBJ1-4; D possibly corresponds to TRBD1 (5 bases). V was clipped by 4 bases and J by 8 bases, with 8 bases between them. Germline V lookup: CDR1 SQVTM, CDR2 ANQGSEA. This CDR3 is built from 11 residues.

This clonotype was picked up many times. This chain connects TRBV7-7 to TRBJ2-3, with TRBD1 matching 9 bases. Germline trimming cut 5 bases from V and 5 bases from J; bases unmatched to any gene: 8. Germline CDR1 is SSHAT and CDR2 is FNYEAQ (reference sequence). There are 15 residues in the CDR3. As DNA, the CDR3 is TGTGCCAGCAGCCCCGGGACAGGGTCAGGAGATACGCAGTATTTT. It is translated as CASSPGTGSGDTQYF.

The table lists this clonotype with many counts. CDR3 in DNA: TGTGCCAGCAGCTTAGCATTAAGCTCCTATAATTCACCCCTCCACTTT. It specifies CASSLALSSYNSPLHF. This chain links TRBV7-2 with TRBJ1-6, with D hard to call. The CDR3 consists of 16 residues. V dropped 0 bases and J dropped 0 bases, with 6 bases sitting between them. Germline assignment: CDR1 SGHTA and CDR2 FQGNSA.

This clonotype was seen only a few times. This chain links TRBV5-1 with TRBJ2-3; tentative D call: TRBD2 (5 bases). The germline V gene has CDR1 SGHRS and CDR2 YFSETQ. Trimming removed 5 bases from V and 1 base from J, with 17 bases in between. The length of the CDR3 is 16 residues. Here the CDR3 DNA reads TGCGCCAGCAGGGGAGAGTCAGGCCCCCGCACAGATACGCAGTATTTT. This translates into CASRGESGPRTDTQYF.

This clonotype was found a few times. The rearrangement joins TRBV7-8 to TRBJ2-3; unclear D gene. The CDR3 loop spans 16 amino acids. With 2 bases removed from V and 3 bases from J, the gap between germline ends came to 15 bases. Germline V CDR1 and CDR2: SGHVS, FQNEAQ. DNA for the CDR3: TGTGCCAGCAGCTTACGCCTAGGACCCCTTACAGATACGCAGTATTTT. It yields the protein CASSLRLGPLTDTQYF.